This T cell receptor beta chain comes out of a study of blood T cell repertoires in COVID-19. Study details: COVID-19 samples from acute and convalescent phases originated in the United States, Italy and Spain. Sources were T cells, B-cell-depleted T cells, or PBMCs; the material itself was cDNA or gDNA.

CDR1 is SGHKS, CDR2 YYEKEE, per germline (reference sequence). V was pared by 4 bases and J by 6 bases, with 13 bases of the junction left unmatched. The CDR3 spans 16 residues. Sequencing used immunoSEQ multiplex PCR; TCRdb keeps in-frame clones, though not all of them. Of around 250,000 clones detected, approximately 83% appear once; the ten largest clones hold over 1.5%. All enrollees were about 18 to 89 years old and from roughly 26 US areas. Donors in Cohort 3 counted as recovered after two negative PCRs, clearance, or symptom resolution. The chain carries TRBV5-5 and TRBJ1-2; 9 bases line up with TRBD1. This TCR came from a woman between 50 and 59 years old who had recovered from COVID-19. Sequenced: PBMCs or T cells enriched from blood (not recorded which). The CDR3 bases are TGTGCCAGCAGCCCTGGGACAGGGAATCGTTTTAATGGCTACACCTTC. Amino acid sequence: CASSPGTGNRFNGYTF.